The sequence of this TCR beta chain was determined in a study of T cell responses to AZD1222 COVID-19 vaccine. Study as a whole: Second doses at about 4 or about 12 weeks were pooled.

The V gene's germline CDR1 is SGHRS and CDR2 YFSETQ. The V gene end was trimmed by 4 bases and the J gene end by 7 bases; junction bases not matched to a gene: 10. This CDR3 comprises 15 residues. Study conclusions and caveats: Spike-specific TCR depth and breadth grew after two AZD1222 doses. Only a handful of AZD1222 recipients, roughly six in all, had baseline seropositivity. Per reports, nearly half of all spike-specific TCRs target regions that are unmutated in variants.

TCRdb's table, derived via immunoSEQ multiplex PCR, lists solely in-frame clones and lacks some. Among approximately 80,000 clones, 75% to 90% were seen once, and the ten largest hold approximately 30%. On this clone itself: Its antigen is not known.

Specimen: peripheral blood, collected on day 0 of AZD1222 vaccination. The chain uses TRBV5-1 and TRBJ2-1, with TRBD1 matching over 8 bases. The TCR sequence derives from an adult in good health. The CDR3 coding sequence is TGCGCCAGCAGCACGACAGGGGCCGCGGAGAATGAGCAGTTCTTC. As protein: CASSTTGAAENEQFF.